This T cell receptor (beta chain) was captured in a study of radiotherapy plus CTLA-4 blockade in lung cancer. Study-level points and caveats: Early blood T cell clone dynamics reportedly forecast response best, with interferon-beta. After radiotherapy and ipilimumab, tumor-derived clones expanded in peripheral blood.

Remarks on this clone: What it recognizes is unknown.

Focal radiation and CTLA-4 blockade (ipilimumab) were tested in chemo-refractory metastatic non-small-cell lung cancer patients. V was clipped by 6 bases and J by 4 bases, with 7 bases between them. Germline values: CDR1 SGDLS, CDR2 YYNGEE. The CDR3 runs to 11 residues. Sequencing used immunoSEQ multiplex PCR; TCRdb keeps in-frame clones, though not all of them. The sample holds about 32,000 clones, roughly 70% seen once. This clonotype originated in a human donor with non-small cell lung cancer that progressed on radiotherapy plus ipilimumab. Specimen: peripheral blood, collected from a patient treated with radiotherapy plus ipilimumab. The chain carries TRBV9 and TRBJ1-1; D not certain. The CDR3, as DNA: TGTGCCAGCACACCCGGCACTGAAGCTTTCTTT. Translated, it gives CASTPGTEAFF.